The 5 T cell receptor beta chains reported below all come from one sample, sequenced in a study of Ad26.COV2.S vaccination and SARS-CoV-2 variants. TCRdb's copy holds only in-frame clones and misses some; the assay was immunoSEQ multiplex PCR. The sample lists about 480,000 clones, approximately 88% occurring once. Sample treatment: some 19 received Ad26.COV2.S at low or high dose, single or two shots; roughly five received placebo; per-sample allocation not given. Sampling happened 63 days after the first vaccine or placebo injection. The starting material was peripheral blood, obtained in a trial of Ad26.COV2.S vaccine versus placebo. The receptor set was obtained from a person aged 18-60 years who received the Ad26.COV2.S COVID-19 vaccine or a placebo.

This chain uses TRBV5-1 with TRBJ2-1; D is perhaps TRBD2 (6 bases). The V gene lost 0 bases and the J gene lost 2 bases, with 12 bases spanning the gap. Germline CDR1 and CDR2: SGHRS and YFSETQ. This CDR3 is 16 amino acids long. CDR3 region: CASSLAAGPAYNEQFF. The CDR3 coding sequence is TGCGCCAGCAGCTTGGCCGCGGGACCCGCCTACAATGAGCAGTTCTTC.

The gene calls are TRBV19 and TRBJ1-2; D not certain. V lost 4 bases, J lost 9 bases, and 9 bases lay in between. Per germline, CDR1 LNHDA and CDR2 SQIVND (reference sequence). The CDR3 runs 11 residues. In DNA, the CDR3 is TGTGCCAGTAGTACCCAACGGCGCTACACCTTC. As protein: CASSTQRRYTF.

The V gene is TRBV30, the J gene TRBJ1-5; D is unclear. The CDR3 length is 12 residues. Deletions cut 2 bases from V and 6 bases from J, with 8 bases between. Germline CDR1 is GTSNPN and CDR2 is SVGIG (reference sequence). The CDR3 is CAWSFSGQPQHF. CDR3 nucleotide sequence: TGTGCCTGGAGTTTCTCCGGTCAGCCCCAGCATTTT. The full variable domain, rest sourced from reference TRBV30 and TRBJ1-5, is SQTIHQWPATLVQPVGSPLSLECTVEGTSNPNLYWYRQAAGRGLQLLFYSVGIGQISSEVPQNLSASRPQDRQFILSSKKLLLSDSGFYLCAWSFSGQPQHFGDGTRLSIL.

V is TRBV19 and J is TRBJ2-4, with D perhaps TRBD2 (7 bases). V was clipped by 3 bases and J by 8 bases, with 23 bases between them. The CDR3 sequence is 17 residues long. CDR1 is LNHDA, CDR2 SQIVND, per germline (reference sequence). CDR3 protein: CASSIEREGGPKDIQYF. The CDR3 DNA reads as TGTGCCAGTAGTATCGAGAGGGAGGGGGGCCCTAAAGACATTCAGTACTTC.

The chain has TRBV7-9 and TRBJ1-1; D unclear. The germline gives CDR1 SEHNR, CDR2 FQNEAQ (reference sequence). The CDR3 runs to 12 residues. The V end lost 1 base, the J end lost 10 bases, and 10 bases lay between the germline ends. This CDR3 reads CASSLESSGAFF. For the CDR3, the DNA is TGTGCCAGCAGCTTAGAGTCCTCTGGAGCTTTCTTT.